Listed here are 10 T cell receptor beta chains from one sample, sequenced in a study of blood T cell repertoires in COVID-19. Assay: immunoSEQ multiplex PCR; the TCRdb copy retains only in-frame clones and omits some. The profile shows about 80,000 clones, under 80% of them singletons. The sequencing sample was made of peripheral blood. The receptors were gathered from a human donor in a cohort sampled during active COVID-19.

The V gene is TRBV14, the J gene TRBJ2-5; D gene ambiguous. This CDR3 comprises 14 residues. V dropped 0 bases and J dropped 3 bases, with 8 bases sitting between them. The germline V gene encodes CDR1 SGHDN and CDR2 FVKESK. The CDR3 loop reads CASSQDAPEETQYF. The CDR3 coding sequence is TGTGCCAGCAGCCAAGATGCCCCAGAAGAGACCCAGTACTTC.

The V and J genes are TRBV5-6 and TRBJ1-5; D unclear. Trimming stripped 4 bases from V and 2 bases from J, with 7 bases between. This CDR3 is 13 amino acids long. Germline V gives CDR1 SGHDT, CDR2 YYEEEE. The CDR3 loop is CASSRGGNQPQHF. The CDR3 DNA is TGTGCCAGCAGCCGGGGAGGCAATCAGCCCCAGCATTTT.

The chain combines TRBV7-9 with TRBJ2-4, with D possibly being TRBD2 (6 bases). The CDR3 length is 14 residues. Germline V lookup: CDR1 SEHNR, CDR2 FQNEAQ (reference sequence). The ends were cut back, 4 bases at V and 8 bases at J, with 15 bases in the middle. The CDR3: CASSSGAGGDIQYF. CDR3 nucleotides: TGTGCCAGCAGCTCGGGCGCCGGCGGGGACATTCAGTACTTC.

The V call is TRBV6-5, the J call TRBJ1-1; D is perhaps TRBD1 (6 bases). The V end lost 0 bases, the J end lost 3 bases, and 8 bases lay between the germline ends. The length of the CDR3 is 14 residues. Germline CDR1 reads MNHEY; CDR2 reads SVGAGI. The CDR3 sequence: CASSYSTGYTEAFF. The CDR3 DNA reads as TGTGCCAGCAGTTACTCCACAGGGTACACTGAAGCTTTCTTT.

The rearrangement joins TRBV2 to TRBJ2-2; TRBD1 is a possible D gene (5 bases). Germline values: CDR1 SNHLY, CDR2 FYNNEI. This CDR3 region has 16 residues. V lost 9 bases to trimming and J lost 1 base, with 18 bases between them. DNA of the CDR3: TGTGCCAGTAGTCCTCAGGGCATGGGGAACACCGGGGAGCTGTTTTTT. Translating it yields CASSPQGMGNTGELFF.

The chain has TRBV10-3 and TRBJ2-7, with 7 nucleotides matching TRBD1. Germline V gives CDR1 ENHRY, CDR2 SYGVKD. The CDR3 runs to 13 residues. V was pared by 5 bases and J by 5 bases, with 6 bases of the junction left unmatched. In nucleotides, the CDR3 is TGTGCCATCAGTCCGAAAGGGGGCGACGAGCAGTACTTC. It is translated as CAISPKGGDEQYF.

The chain carries TRBV12-3 or TRBV12-4 and TRBJ2-7; 7 bases are a match to TRBD2. This CDR3 has 13 residues. Unmatched junction bases numbered 1, after V lost 5 bases and J lost 0 bases. CDR3 protein: CASSGTTSYEQYF. The CDR3 DNA reads TGTGCCAGCAGTGGGACTACCTCCTACGAGCAGTACTTC.

The chain recombines TRBV7-9 with TRBJ2-7; D is perhaps TRBD2 (5 bases). The CDR3 spans 14 residues. Looked up from germline, CDR1 is SEHNR and CDR2 is FQNEAQ (reference sequence). Trimming cost V 1 base and J 2 bases, with 9 bases left between them. The CDR3 sequence is CASSLVEEAYEQYF. Here the CDR3 DNA reads TGTGCCAGCAGCTTAGTCGAGGAGGCCTACGAGCAGTACTTC.

This clone occurred many times. CDR3 bases: TGTGCCAGCAGCCCTCCGGGAGACGAAAAAGCTTTCTTT. It codes for CASSPPGDEKAFF. The chain has TRBV7-9 and TRBJ1-1, with D unresolved. The ends were cut back, 5 bases at V and 9 bases at J, with 16 bases in the middle. Germline CDR1 is SEHNR and CDR2 is FQNEAQ (reference sequence). The CDR3 has 13 amino acids.

This sequence joins TRBV6-5 and TRBJ1-2, with 7 bases identical to TRBD1. CDR3 size: 13 residues. Germline-derived CDR1 and CDR2 are MNHEY and SVGAGI. V lost 6 bases, J lost 7 bases, and 8 bases stayed unmatched. CDR3 in amino acids: CASSPTGRSGYTF. In DNA form, the CDR3 reads TGTGCCAGCAGCCCGACAGGGCGAAGTGGCTACACCTTC.